This TCR beta chain was recovered during a study of lymphopenia after photon versus proton radiotherapy. The length of the CDR3 is 15 residues. V gave up 3 bases and J gave up 0 bases; unmatched junction bases: 2. Germline V CDR1 and CDR2: SGHNT, YYREEE (reference sequence). The protocol was immunoSEQ multiplex PCR, while the TCRdb copy is restricted to in-frame clones and leaves out a portion. The sample contains 30,000 to 45,000 clones, roughly 92% of which appear only once. The chain links TRBV5-4 to TRBJ2-2; 7 bases are shared with TRBD2. Here the sequenced sample was peripheral blood, taken from a patient treated with photon-based radiotherapy. The source is a man aged 60 to 75 with cholangiocarcinoma. In DNA, the CDR3 is TGTGCCAGCAGCTCCGGGAGGCCGAACACCGGGGAGCTGTTTTTT. Amino acids: CASSSGRPNTGELFF.